This T cell receptor beta chain was found in a study of blood T cell repertoires in COVID-19. Study-level background: Sites across the United States, Italy and Spain contributed samples from acute and convalescent COVID-19. T cells, B-cell-depleted T cells, or PBMCs supplied cDNA or gDNA.

Only one count was recorded for this clone. V lost 2 bases, J lost 4 bases, and 7 bases stayed unmatched. Germline V gene lookup returns CDR1 LGHDT and CDR2 YNNKEL (reference sequence). The length of the CDR3 is 15 residues. In the authors' workflow: Reference gene primers were amplified, and this amplification served to estimate nucleated cell counts. Produced via immunoSEQ multiplex PCR; TCRdb's table is partial and in-frame only. V, J and clone size were drawn from that table, and D and trimming were deduced from the DNA. This sample yields 150,000 to 200,000 clones, of which about 82% are seen a single time; under 5.5% belongs to the top ten.

The material sequenced was peripheral blood. The sequence derives from a woman aged 25 to 45 with acute or convalescent COVID-19. The V and J genes are TRBV3-1 (or the pseudogene TRBV3-2) and TRBJ1-2, with TRBD1 matching over 7 bases. This CDR3 reads CASSQKTGQRYGYTF. CDR3 DNA: TGTGCCAGCAGCCAAAAAACGGGACAGCGCTATGGCTACACCTTC.